These 4 T cell receptor beta chains were sequenced from one sample in a study of beta chain features in type 1 diabetes. Expressed TCRB transcripts were sequenced because the isolated RNA had all been reverse transcribed beforehand. The data were produced by immunoSEQ multiplex PCR, yet TCRdb's version contains in-frame clones alone and is incomplete. The table records about 410,000 clones, approximately 13% of them present only once. The sequenced sample consisted of naive CD4+ T cells from blood. The receptors originated from a man aged 25-40 years in good health.

The sample holds a few counts of this clone. The chain recombines TRBV5-1 with TRBJ2-3; 12 positions agree with TRBD2. CDR3 size: 15 residues. CDR1 and CDR2 from the germline V gene are SGHRS and YFSETQ. V shed 4 bases and J 6 bases; nucleotides not matched to a gene: 6. CDR3 sequence: CASSDLGTSGDTQYF. The DNA of the CDR3 is TGCGCCAGCAGCGACCTCGGGACTAGCGGGGATACGCAGTATTTT.

This chain uses TRBV11-1 with TRBJ2-5, with D hard to call. Looked up from germline, CDR1 is SGHAT and CDR2 is FQDESV (reference sequence). The CDR3 totals 11 residues. Trimming shortened V by 5 bases and J by 13 bases, and 14 bases separated the two germline ends. CDR3 amino acids: CASSPGLTVYF. Here the CDR3 DNA reads TGTGCCAGCAGCCCCGGCTTGACGGTGTACTTC. Drawing the rest from reference TRBV11-1 and TRBJ2-5, the complete variable domain is EAEVAQSPRYKITEKSQAVAFWCDPISGHATLYWYRQILGQGPELLVQFQDESVVDDSQLPKDRFSAERLKGVDSTLKIQPAELGDSAMYLCASSPGLTVYFGPGTRLLVL.

This clone was picked up a small number of times. The genes are TRBV5-1 and TRBJ1-2; TRBD1 is a possible D gene (5 bases). CDR3 length: 13 amino acids. The germline V and J ends were trimmed by 4 bases and 5 bases, with 12 bases remaining between them. Looked up from germline, CDR1 is SGHRS and CDR2 is YFSETQ. The CDR3 loop is CASSLTADYGYTF. The CDR3 coding sequence is TGCGCCAGCAGCCTGACAGCGGATTATGGCTACACCTTC.

J is TRBJ1-2 and V is TRBV13, with D unresolved. CDR1 and CDR2 from the germline V gene are PRHDT and FYEKMQ (reference sequence). V was pared by 4 bases and J by 5 bases, with 14 bases between. The CDR3 extends over 14 amino acids. The CDR3 loop reads CASSSARRKYGYTF. CDR3 DNA sequence: TGTGCCAGCAGCTCCGCACGCAGGAAATATGGCTACACCTTC.